Given below is one T cell receptor beta chain in context. Its antigen is currently unknown. The sequencing template was cDNA reverse transcribed from extracted RNA. Libraries were prepared by immunoSEQ multiplex PCR; TCRdb keeps only in-frame clonotypes and omits some of them. The table includes around 190,000 clones, approximately 60% detected once. The data were obtained in a study of CD8+ T cells in alopecia areata. Study summary: Patients remained on tofacitinib for 6 to 18 months and then went 6 months without it.

Described treatment: oral pan-JAK inhibitor, 5-10 mg twice daily. From alopecia areata patients, lesional scalp punch biopsies and peripheral blood were collected. Sorted populations comprised CD4+ and CD8+ T cells obtained from PBMCs. V was clipped by 7 bases and J by 7 bases, with 14 bases between them. Germline CDR1 and CDR2: MDHEN and SYDVKM. The CDR3 consists of 14 residues. Notes on the study in general: Under tofacitinib, numerous expanded lesional clonotypes remained detectable in scalp and blood.

The J gene is TRBJ2-6, the V gene TRBV28, with D unclear. The specimen comprised CD4+ T cells sorted from blood, sampled at week 4, from a patient treated with tofacitinib. This receptor was obtained from a human donor with alopecia areata. The CDR3 protein is CASTQSRSANVLTF. The CDR3 DNA reads TGTGCCAGCACCCAGAGCCGATCCGCCAACGTCCTGACTTTC.